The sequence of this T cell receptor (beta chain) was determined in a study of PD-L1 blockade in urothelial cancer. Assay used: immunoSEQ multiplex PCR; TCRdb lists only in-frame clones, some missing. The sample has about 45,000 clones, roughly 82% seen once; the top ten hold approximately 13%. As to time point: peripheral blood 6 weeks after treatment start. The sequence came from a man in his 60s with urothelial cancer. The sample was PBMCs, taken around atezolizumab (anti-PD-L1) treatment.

CDR3 nucleotides: TGCGCCAGCAGCTTGGTTCAAAGCAACCGATACAATGAGCAGTTCTTC. Protein sequence: CASSLVQSNRYNEQFF. The J gene is TRBJ2-1, the V gene TRBV5-1; D is ambiguous. CDR3 size: 16 residues. Looked up from germline, CDR1 is SGHRS and CDR2 is YFSETQ. V was trimmed by 0 bases and J by 4 bases, leaving 14 bases between them.